These 3 T cell receptor beta chains originate from one sample sequenced in a study of blood T cell repertoires in COVID-19. Using immunoSEQ multiplex PCR, the repertoire was profiled, and TCRdb retains in-frame clones only, with some absent. This table has 200,000 or so clones, roughly 90% appearing once. Sequenced sample: peripheral blood. The receptors were sampled from a man in his fifties or sixties with COVID-19, enrolled during active disease.

The chain combines TRBV2 with TRBJ1-6, with 8 bases identical to TRBD1. J gave up 3 bases and V 6 bases, and 4 bases lay outside the gene matches. CDR1 is SNHLY, CDR2 FYNNEI, per germline. The CDR3 has 15 residues. In DNA, the CDR3 is TGTGCCAGCAGCAGACAGGGGAACTATAATTCACCCCTCCACTTT. Amino acids: CASSRQGNYNSPLHF.

This chain links TRBV5-1 with TRBJ1-1; D gene unclear. CDR1 and CDR2 (germline): SGHRS, YFSETQ. Trimming stripped 3 bases from V and 4 bases from J, with 13 bases between. The CDR3 covers 14 residues. CDR3 residues: CASSYDNLSTEAFF. DNA of the CDR3: TGCGCCAGCAGCTATGACAACTTATCCACTGAAGCTTTCTTT. The entire variable domain, with the rest obtained from reference TRBV5-1 and TRBJ1-1, is as follows: KAGVTQTPRYLIKTRGQQVTLSCSPISGHRSVSWYQQTPGQGLQFLFEYFSETQRNKGNFPGRFSGRQFSNSRSEMNVSTLELGDSALYLCASSYDNLSTEAFFGQGTRLTVV.

This clone was counted only a few times. This chain uses TRBV5-1 with TRBJ2-1; the match to TRBD2 covers 14 bases. Germline CDR1 reads SGHRS; CDR2 reads YFSETQ. The CDR3 has 18 amino acids. The V segment lost 0 bases and the J segment 9 bases; nucleotides outside the gene matches: 11. The DNA for the CDR3 is TGCGCCAGCAGCTTGGCCGGGGGACTAGCGGGAGTTTGGGCTGAGCAGTTCTTC. Protein product: CASSLAGGLAGVWAEQFF.